What follows describes a single TCR beta chain. Its specificity is not known. The sample originates from a study of T-cell reconstitution after alpha-beta-depleted transplantation in children. The authors prepared the TCRbeta library with unique molecular identifiers. Each CDR3 protein gets one entry after TCRdb re-called the PCR reads with MiXCR. The repertoire holds more than 85,000 distinct CDR3 sequences, less than 6% seen once, with 6.1% in the top ten. Study-level points and caveats: For some patients, TCRbeta diversity was high at day 60 because of recipient T cells and thymic progenitors that survived.

V dropped 6 bases and J dropped 2; count of bases not matched to a gene: 4. The CDR3 is 15 residues long. Germline V gene data show CDR1 as MGHDK and CDR2 as SYGVNS. This sequence was found in a female patient aged 2-15 years who had a stem cell transplant for Fanconi anemia, so the T cells may come from the graft donor. The sample here was PBMCs, mostly from graft donor cells, taken 60 days after TCRalphabeta/CD19-depleted stem cell transplant. The J gene is TRBJ2-3, the V gene TRBV25-1; TRBD2 aligns across 11 bases. The CDR3 DNA follows: TGTGCCAGCAGCGTAGCGGGAGGGACCACAGATACGCAGTATTTT. Translated: CASSVAGGTTDTQYF.